One sample yielded the 4 T cell receptor beta chains listed below, sequenced in a study of blood T cell repertoires in COVID-19. The repertoire was sequenced with immunoSEQ multiplex PCR; TCRdb's copy has only in-frame clones and lacks some. The sample has over 250,000 clones, 80% to 90% seen once. The sample consisted of PBMCs or T cells enriched from blood (not recorded which). The receptors here all came from a woman in her thirties who had recovered from COVID-19.

There are many counts of this clone. The chain has TRBV3-1 (or the pseudogene TRBV3-2) and TRBJ2-7; 10 nucleotides agree with TRBD1. The CDR3 has 16 amino acids. CDR1 LGHDT and CDR2 YNNKEL come from the germline V gene (reference sequence). V trimming: 3 bases; J trimming: 7 bases; junction bases outside the gene matches: 12. The CDR3 reads CASSQAHPGQGREQYF. DNA for the CDR3: TGTGCCAGCAGCCAGGCCCATCCGGGACAGGGGCGAGAGCAGTACTTC.

V is TRBV4-3 and J is TRBJ1-6; 10 nucleotides line up with TRBD1. This CDR3 spans 21 amino acids. V lost 0 bases to trimming and J lost 6 bases; unmatched junction nucleotides: 17. Germline CDR1 and CDR2: LGHNA and YSLEER. The CDR3: CASSQDPPGQGLELVNSPLHF. CDR3 in DNA: TGCGCCAGCAGCCAAGACCCACCGGGACAGGGGCTAGAACTAGTTAATTCACCCCTCCACTTT.

The gene calls are TRBV3-1 (or the pseudogene TRBV3-2) and TRBJ1-1; 7 bases agree with TRBD1. Germline V gene lookup returns CDR1 LGHDT and CDR2 YNNKEL (reference sequence). The CDR3 runs 12 residues. V was pared by 8 bases and J by 5 bases, with 5 bases of the junction left unmatched. This CDR3 reads CASGSTGTEAFF. CDR3 in DNA: TGTGCCAGCGGCTCGACAGGGACTGAAGCTTTCTTT.

This chain joins TRBV23-1 and TRBJ1-1; 7 bases are shared with TRBD1. TRBV23-1 qualifies as an ORF whose function is uncertain. Losses at the gene ends were 2 bases for V and 3 bases for J; bases not matched to a gene: 6. This CDR3 is 15 amino acids long. CDR3 in DNA: TGCGCCAGCAGTCAAAAGGGCAGGGGGGACACTGAAGCTTTCTTT. Translated: CASSQKGRGDTEAFF.